Listed below are T cell receptor beta chains from one sample, sequenced in a study of lymphopenia after photon versus proton radiotherapy. Profiling relied on immunoSEQ multiplex PCR, and the TCRdb table lists in-frame clones only, not all of them. The table records about 40,000 clones, more than 70% of them present only once. This sample comprised peripheral blood, obtained from a patient treated with proton-based radiotherapy. These TCRs come from a woman in her 70s with pancreatic cancer. Some clones in this sample may be carry-over from other donors' samples. CDR3s include the opening cysteine and the closing phenylalanine or tryptophan. The D gene is left open where the match is weak. The size field is filled for only some rows; it gives once, few, many or a size class.

J: TRBJ2-2; size: .; D: .; V: TRBV18; DNA: TGTGCCAGCTCTGCAGGGAGGAACACCGGGGAGCTGTTTTTT; CDR3: CASSAGRNTGELFF
J: TRBJ2-3; size: .; D: TRBD1; V: TRBV7-2; DNA: TGTGCCAGCAGCCCATGGGACAGAGACACAGATACGCAGTATTTT; CDR3: CASSPWDRDTDTQYF
J: TRBJ2-6; size: .; D: .; V: TRBV5-6; DNA: TGTGCCAGCAGTCGGTTGGAGCGGTCGACCTCTGGGGCCAACGTCCTGACTTTC; CDR3: CASSRLERSTSGANVLTF
J: TRBJ2-6; size: .; D: .; V: TRBV23-1; DNA: TGCGCCAGCAGTCAATTATCGGACGACGAGAGCTCTGGGGCCAACGTCCTGACTTTC; CDR3: CASSQLSDDESSGANVLTF
J: TRBJ2-1; size: .; D: .; V: TRBV7-9; DNA: TGTGCCAGCAGCTTAGCCCACGAGGAGTTTTTCTCCTACAATGAGCAGTTCTTC; CDR3: CASSLAHEEFFSYNEQFF
J: TRBJ2-1; size: .; D: TRBD2; V: TRBV7-8; DNA: TGTGCCAGCAGCCTTCGGACTAGCGGGAGAATATTTGTCAATGAGCAGTTCTTC; CDR3: CASSLRTSGRIFVNEQFF
J: TRBJ2-7; size: .; D: TRBD2; V: TRBV6-5; DNA: TGTGCCAGCAGGGGGGGGACTAGAGTCCAGAAGCAGTACTTC; CDR3: CASRGGTRVQKQYF
J: TRBJ1-4; size: .; D: .; V: TRBV5-1; DNA: TGCGCCAGCAGCTTGGAGGGGTCTAATGAAAAACTGTTTTTT; CDR3: CASSLEGSNEKLFF
J: TRBJ1-4; size: once; D: .; V: TRBV4-1; DNA: TGCGCCAGCAGCCAAGAAGTTGCCCCTAAAAAACTGTTTTTT; CDR3: CASSQEVAPKKLFF
J: TRBJ1-2; size: .; D: .; V: TRBV4-2; DNA: TGTGCCAGCAGCCAGGAATTTACAGGGATGGGCTATGGCTACACCTTC; CDR3: CASSQEFTGMGYGYTF
J: TRBJ1-1; size: few; D: .; V: TRBV7-6; DNA: TGTGCCAGCAGCTTAGGATTGGTCTCCCGGAACACTGAAGCTTTCTTT; CDR3: CASSLGLVSRNTEAFF
J: TRBJ2-3; size: .; D: TRBD2; V: TRBV5-8; DNA: TGTGCCAGCAGCTGGGGACTAGCGGGAGCGGGTGTATTCACAGATACGCAGTATTTT; CDR3: CASSWGLAGAGVFTDTQYF
J: TRBJ2-1; size: .; D: .; V: TRBV7-9; DNA: TGTGCCAGCAGCTCTAGCGATGAGCAGTTCTTC; CDR3: CASSSSDEQFF
J: TRBJ2-3; size: .; D: .; V: TRBV11-2; DNA: TGTGCCAGTGGTGTCCCCCAGTATTTT; CDR3: CASGVPQYF
J: TRBJ2-7; size: .; D: TRBD2; V: TRBV2; DNA: TGTGCCAGCAGTGAGGGACTAGCGAACTACGAGCAGTACTTC; CDR3: CASSEGLANYEQYF
J: TRBJ1-1; size: .; D: .; V: TRBV7-9; DNA: TGTGCCAGCAGCTTAGAGGACCCTTATGGGGAAGCTTTCTTT; CDR3: CASSLEDPYGEAFF
J: TRBJ1-1; size: once; D: .; V: TRBV27; DNA: TGTGCCAGCAGTTTAAGGACCCAGGGGAACACTGAAGCTTTCTTT; CDR3: CASSLRTQGNTEAFF
J: TRBJ2-1; size: .; D: .; V: TRBV7-6; DNA: TGTGCCAGCAGCTTTTTTGACAATGAGCAGTTCTTC; CDR3: CASSFFDNEQFF
J: TRBJ1-6; size: .; D: .; V: TRBV9; DNA: TGTGCCAGCAGCGTTCGGGGGGGAGATAATTCACCCCTCCACTTT; CDR3: CASSVRGGDNSPLHF
J: TRBJ2-4; size: .; D: TRBD2; V: TRBV7-2; DNA: TGTGCCAGCAGCTTACAGGCGGGAGAAAACATTCAGTACTTC; CDR3: CASSLQAGENIQYF
J: TRBJ2-5; size: .; D: TRBD1; V: TRBV5-4; DNA: TGTGCCAGCAGCGGGGACAGCTACACCCAAGAGACCCAGTACTTC; CDR3: CASSGDSYTQETQYF
J: TRBJ2-7; size: .; D: .; V: TRBV28; DNA: TGTGCCAGCGATGGGACTTCCTCGAGGGAGCAGTACTTC; CDR3: CASDGTSSREQYF
J: TRBJ1-4; size: .; D: .; V: TRBV28; DNA: TGTGCCAGCGGCTTAGGTATTAATGAAAAACTGTTTTTT; CDR3: CASGLGINEKLFF
J: TRBJ2-7; size: .; D: .; V: TRBV6-6; DNA: TGTGCCAGCACCCCCACGGCGGGATCCTATGAGCAGTACTTC; CDR3: CASTPTAGSYEQYF
J: TRBJ2-2; size: .; D: .; V: TRBV28; DNA: TGTGCCAGCAGTTTATTTGCGAGCCTGAACACCGGGGAGCTGTTTTTT; CDR3: CASSLFASLNTGELFF
J: TRBJ2-3; size: .; D: .; V: TRBV30; DNA: TGTGCCTGGAGTGTAACCCGGGATACGCAGTATTTT; CDR3: CAWSVTRDTQYF
J: TRBJ1-2; size: .; D: .; V: TRBV5-1; DNA: TGCGCCAGCAGCTTGGTCGGTGGAGGCTACACCTTC; CDR3: CASSLVGGGYTF